This TCR beta chain was documented in a study of blood T cells in healthy people across ages. Through a sample-barcoded 5' primer and a J-beta primer mix, a second PCR was run for roughly 7 to 11 cycles. Each single sample gave us at least 2.5 million CDR3-containing paired-end reads. TCRdb independently ran MiXCR on the 5' RACE reads; one entry per CDR3 protein. The table shows around 750,000 distinct CDR3 sequences, with around half occurring only once. Isolating PBMCs gave at least 6 million of these cells per sample. Per the germline V gene, CDR1 is SNHLY and CDR2 is FYNNEI. Trimming removed 8 bases from V and 0 bases from J, with 8 bases in between. CDR3 length: 12 residues.

This TCR was sampled from an elderly man in good health. The sequenced sample was blood. The chain is built from TRBV2 and TRBJ2-7, with D unclear. The CDR3 DNA reads as TGTGCCAGCGGCGTCGCCTCCTACGAGCAGTACTTC. Its translation is CASGVASYEQYF. Looking up the rest from reference TRBV2 and TRBJ2-7 gives the full variable domain: EPEVTQTPSHQVTQMGQEVILRCVPISNHLYFYWYRQILGQKVEFLVSFYNNEISEKSEIFDDQFSVERPDGSNFTLKIRSTKLEDSAMYFCASGVASYEQYFGPGTRLTVT.